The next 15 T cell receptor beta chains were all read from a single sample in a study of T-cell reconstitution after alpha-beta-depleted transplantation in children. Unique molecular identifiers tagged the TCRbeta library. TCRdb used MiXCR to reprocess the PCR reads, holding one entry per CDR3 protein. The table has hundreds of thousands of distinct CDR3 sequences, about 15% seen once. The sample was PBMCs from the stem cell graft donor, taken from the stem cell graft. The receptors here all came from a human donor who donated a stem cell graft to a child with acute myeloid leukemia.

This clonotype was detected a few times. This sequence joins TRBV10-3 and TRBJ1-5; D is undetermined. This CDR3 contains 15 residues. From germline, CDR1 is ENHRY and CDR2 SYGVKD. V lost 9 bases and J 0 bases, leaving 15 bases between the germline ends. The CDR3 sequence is CAIQSGDGSNQPQHF. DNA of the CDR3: TGTGCCATTCAGTCCGGCGACGGTAGCAATCAGCCCCAGCATTTT.

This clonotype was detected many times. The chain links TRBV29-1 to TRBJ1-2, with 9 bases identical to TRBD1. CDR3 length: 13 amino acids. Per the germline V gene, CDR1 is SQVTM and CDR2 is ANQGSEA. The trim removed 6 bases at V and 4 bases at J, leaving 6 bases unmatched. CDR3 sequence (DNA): TGCAGCGTGGCCGGACAGGGGTCCTATGGCTACACCTTC. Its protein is CSVAGQGSYGYTF.

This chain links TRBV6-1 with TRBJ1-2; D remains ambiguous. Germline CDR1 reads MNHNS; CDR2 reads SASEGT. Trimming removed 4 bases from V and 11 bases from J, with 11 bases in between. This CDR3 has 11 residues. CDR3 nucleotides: TGTGCCAGCAGTGTGGCGCTCAGGTACACCTTC. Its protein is CASSVALRYTF.

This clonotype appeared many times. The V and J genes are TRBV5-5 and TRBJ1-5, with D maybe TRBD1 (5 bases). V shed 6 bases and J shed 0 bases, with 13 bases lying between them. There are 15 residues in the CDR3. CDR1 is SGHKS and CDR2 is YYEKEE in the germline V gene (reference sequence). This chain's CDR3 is CASNPWGDSNQPQHF. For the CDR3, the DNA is TGTGCCAGCAATCCATGGGGGGATAGCAATCAGCCCCAGCATTTT.

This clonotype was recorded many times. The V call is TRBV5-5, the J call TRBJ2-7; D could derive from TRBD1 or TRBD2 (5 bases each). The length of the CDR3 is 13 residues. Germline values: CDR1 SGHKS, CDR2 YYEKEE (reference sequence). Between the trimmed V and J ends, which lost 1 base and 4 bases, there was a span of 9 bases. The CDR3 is CASSLRGDYEQYV. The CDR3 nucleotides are TGTGCCAGCAGCTTGAGAGGGGATTACGAGCAGTACGTC.

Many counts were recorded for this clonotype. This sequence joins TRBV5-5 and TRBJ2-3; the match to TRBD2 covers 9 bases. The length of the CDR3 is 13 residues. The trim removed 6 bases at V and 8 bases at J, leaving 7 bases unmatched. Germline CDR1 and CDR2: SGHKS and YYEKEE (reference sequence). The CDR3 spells CASTGVAGATQYF. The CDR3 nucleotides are TGTGCCAGCACTGGGGTAGCGGGGGCTACGCAGTATTTT.

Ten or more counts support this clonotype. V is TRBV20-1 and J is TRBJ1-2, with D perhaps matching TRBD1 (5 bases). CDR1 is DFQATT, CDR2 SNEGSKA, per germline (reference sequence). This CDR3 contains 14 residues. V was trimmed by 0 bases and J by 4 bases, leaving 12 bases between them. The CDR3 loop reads CSARDILTVYGYTF. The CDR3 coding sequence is TGCAGTGCTAGAGATATTTTGACAGTCTATGGCTACACCTTC.

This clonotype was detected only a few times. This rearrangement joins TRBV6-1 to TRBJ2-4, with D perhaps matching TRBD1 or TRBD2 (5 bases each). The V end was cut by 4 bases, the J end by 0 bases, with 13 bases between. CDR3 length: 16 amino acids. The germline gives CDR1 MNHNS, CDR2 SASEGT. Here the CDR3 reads CASSGDRARAKNIQYF. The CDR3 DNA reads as TGTGCCAGCAGTGGGGACCGAGCCAGAGCCAAAAACATTCAGTACTTC.

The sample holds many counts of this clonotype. Written as DNA, the CDR3 is TGCAGCGTTGCTGGCAGCCGCACCTACAATGAGCAGTTCTTC. This codes for CSVAGSRTYNEQFF. This chain connects TRBV29-1 to TRBJ2-1, with D unclear. V was trimmed by 4 bases and J by 2 bases, leaving 12 bases between them. From germline, CDR1 is SQVTM and CDR2 ANQGSEA. The CDR3 runs to 14 residues.

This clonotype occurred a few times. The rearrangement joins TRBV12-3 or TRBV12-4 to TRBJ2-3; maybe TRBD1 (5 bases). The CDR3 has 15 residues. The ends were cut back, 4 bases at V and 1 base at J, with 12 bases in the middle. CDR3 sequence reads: CASSWGARRTDTQYF. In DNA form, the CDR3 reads TGTGCCAGCAGTTGGGGCGCTCGGCGCACAGATACGCAGTATTTT.

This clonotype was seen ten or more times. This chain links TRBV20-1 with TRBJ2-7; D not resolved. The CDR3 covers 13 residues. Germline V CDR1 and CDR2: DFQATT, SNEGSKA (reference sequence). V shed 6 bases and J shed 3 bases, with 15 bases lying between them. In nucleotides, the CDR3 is TGCAGTGCAAACGCTGATGGGCACTACGAGCAGTACGTC. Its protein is CSANADGHYEQYV.

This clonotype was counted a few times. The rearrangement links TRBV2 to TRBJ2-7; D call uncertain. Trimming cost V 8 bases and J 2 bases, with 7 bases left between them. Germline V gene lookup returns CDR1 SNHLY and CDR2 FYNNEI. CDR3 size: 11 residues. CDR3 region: CASLLAYEQYF. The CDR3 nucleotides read TGTGCCAGCTTATTGGCCTACGAGCAGTACTTC.

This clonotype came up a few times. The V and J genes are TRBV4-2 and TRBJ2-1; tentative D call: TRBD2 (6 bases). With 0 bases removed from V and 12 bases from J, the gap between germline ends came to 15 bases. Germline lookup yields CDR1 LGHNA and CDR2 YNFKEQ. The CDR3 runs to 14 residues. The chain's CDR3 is CASSQDRNGGTQFF. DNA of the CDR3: TGTGCCAGCAGCCAAGATCGGAACGGGGGAACGCAGTTCTTC.

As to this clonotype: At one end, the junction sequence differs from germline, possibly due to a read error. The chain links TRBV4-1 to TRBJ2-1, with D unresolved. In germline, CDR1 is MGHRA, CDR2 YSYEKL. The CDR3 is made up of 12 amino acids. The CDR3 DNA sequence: TGCCCCAGCAGCCAAGAGCTAACTGAGCAGTTCTTC. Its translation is CPSSQELTEQFF.

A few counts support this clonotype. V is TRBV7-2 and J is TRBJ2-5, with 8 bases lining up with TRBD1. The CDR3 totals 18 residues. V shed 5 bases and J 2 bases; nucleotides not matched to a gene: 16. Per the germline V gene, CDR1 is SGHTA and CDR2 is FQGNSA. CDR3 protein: CASSPPEQGAIRQETQYF. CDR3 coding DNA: TGTGCCAGCAGCCCCCCCGAGCAGGGGGCGATCAGGCAAGAGACCCAGTACTTC.